Listed here is a single T cell receptor (beta chain). The antigen remains unidentified. The data are from a study of shared clonotypes between healthy human individuals. Study overall: Donor ages ranged 18 to 49 years: a couple of women, a few men.

The healthy adult donors were HIV-negative and reported no recent acute infections or vaccinations. Method: immunoSEQ multiplex PCR; TCRdb's copy keeps in-frame clones and lacks some. The sample holds roughly 1.4 million clones, 97% to 99% seen once. Study results and caveats: Sharing across four donors was highest in naive CD4 (around 5%) and lowest in memory CD8 (about 0.4%).

CDR3 length: 16 residues. The V segment lost 6 bases and the J segment 3 bases; nucleotides outside the gene matches: 10. Per the germline V gene, CDR1 is LNHDA and CDR2 is SQIVND (reference sequence). This clonotype was sampled from a man aged 30 to 45 in good health. The chain uses TRBV19 and TRBJ2-1, with TRBD2 identical over 8 bases. Sequencing was performed on naive CD4+ T cells sorted from blood. The subset here: CD45RA+ positively selected. CDR3 amino acids: CASSKRTSGVYNEQFF. CDR3 sequence (DNA): TGTGCCAGTAGCAAAAGAACTAGCGGAGTCTACAATGAGCAGTTCTTC.